A single sample is the source of the 20 T cell receptor beta chains below, sequenced in a study of shared clonotypes between healthy human individuals. TCRdb keeps only in-frame clones here, not all; method: immunoSEQ multiplex PCR. The sample has 2 million or so clones; roughly 94% are singletons. CD45RO negativity and positive selection for CCR7 defined naive CD8 cells, a population that excluded terminally differentiated effector memory CD45RA+ cells. The sample comprised naive CD8+ T cells sorted from blood. All receptors derive from a young man in good health.

With regard to this clone: An end of the junction does not agree with germline; a read error may underlie this. J is TRBJ2-3 and V is TRBV11-2; D is perhaps TRBD2 (7 bases). Germline V CDR1 and CDR2: SGHAT, FQNNGV. The CDR3 sequence is 11 residues long. As DNA, the CDR3 is TGTGCCAGCAGCTTAGTGGGGGGGGCGCTCTGG. Its protein is CASSLVGGALW.

This chain links TRBV4-3 with TRBJ1-3, with TRBD1 as a possible D gene (6 bases). The germline V and J ends were trimmed by 0 bases and 2 bases, with 14 bases remaining between them. Germline V lookup: CDR1 LGHNA, CDR2 YSLEER. The CDR3 has 17 amino acids. This chain's CDR3 is CASSQEEGDYAGNTIYF. The CDR3 nucleotides are TGCGCCAGCAGCCAAGAGGAGGGGGACTACGCTGGAAACACCATATATTTT.

The V gene is TRBV13, the J gene TRBJ2-7; D may be TRBD1 (5 bases). Germline CDR1 PRHDT, CDR2 FYEKMQ (reference sequence). The CDR3 sequence is 13 residues long. Trimming took 5 bases from V and 2 from J, leaving 10 bases between them. CDR3 nucleotide sequence: TGTGCCAGCAGCCAGACAGACCCCTACGAGCAGTACTTC. Translating gives CASSQTDPYEQYF.

The CDR3 sequence: CASSLRQGDPYEQYF. DNA for the CDR3: TGCGCCAGCAGCCTACGACAGGGAGACCCCTACGAGCAGTACTTC. The chain links TRBV4-1 to TRBJ2-7, with 7 bases aligning to TRBD1. The CDR3 runs to 15 residues. In germline, CDR1 is MGHRA, CDR2 YSYEKL. Trimming cost V 4 bases and J 2 bases; bases outside gene matches: 8.

The rearrangement links TRBV4-2 to TRBJ1-6; no clear D. The V end was cut by 0 bases, the J end by 10 bases, with 13 bases between. The CDR3 loop spans 15 amino acids. Germline V gene lookup returns CDR1 LGHNA and CDR2 YNFKEQ. As DNA, the CDR3 is TGTGCCAGCAGCCAAGAGGGGTTGGGGAGCTCACCCCTCCACTTT. Amino acids: CASSQEGLGSSPLHF.

The J gene is TRBJ1-1, the V gene TRBV4-1; no clear D. The length of the CDR3 is 13 residues. V lost 1 base, J lost 5 bases, and 8 bases lay in between. Germline CDR1 MGHRA, CDR2 YSYEKL. CDR3 sequence: CASSQGTLTEAFF. The CDR3 DNA is TGCGCCAGCAGCCAAGGGACCCTAACTGAAGCTTTCTTT.

The chain recombines TRBV27 with TRBJ1-1; 9 bases map to TRBD1. CDR3 size: 17 residues. CDR1 is MNHEY and CDR2 is SMNVEV in the germline V gene (reference sequence). Unmatched junction bases numbered 13, after V lost 7 bases and J lost 1 base. The CDR3 sequence: CASNLVPGQGPNTEAFF. In DNA, the CDR3 is TGTGCCAGCAACCTAGTCCCGGGACAGGGACCGAACACTGAAGCTTTCTTT.

This chain links TRBV27 with TRBJ2-3; possibly TRBD1 for D (6 bases). CDR1 and CDR2 from the germline V gene are MNHEY and SMNVEV (reference sequence). Trimming shortened V by 3 bases and J by 1 base, and 11 bases separated the two germline ends. CDR3 length: 15 residues. The CDR3 DNA sequence: TGTGCCAGCAGTTTTCAGGGGTTCGGCACAGATACGCAGTATTTT. This gives the protein CASSFQGFGTDTQYF.

The V call is TRBV29-1, the J call TRBJ1-2, with unresolved D. Germline assignment: CDR1 SQVTM and CDR2 ANQGSEA. Trimming took off 0 bases at V and 1 base at J, with 9 bases between the two ends. The length of the CDR3 is 14 residues. The CDR3 spells CSVEDGVVNYGYTF. Here the CDR3 DNA reads TGCAGCGTTGAAGATGGCGTTGTTAACTATGGCTACACCTTC.

The V gene is TRBV4-3, the J gene TRBJ2-7; unclear D gene. The CDR3 length is 14 residues. Trimming pared 3 bases from V and 0 bases from J, leaving 9 bases between. Germline CDR1 is LGHNA and CDR2 is YSLEER. CDR3 residues: CASSQYTTSYEQYF. The CDR3 nucleotides read TGCGCCAGCAGCCAGTACACGACCTCCTACGAGCAGTACTTC.

This rearrangement joins TRBV30 to TRBJ1-1; D gene unclear. The ends were cut back, 4 bases at V and 8 bases at J, with 11 bases in the middle. This CDR3 region has 11 residues. From germline, CDR1 is GTSNPN and CDR2 SVGIG (reference sequence). The CDR3 here is CAWKERLEAFF. CDR3 nucleotide sequence: TGTGCCTGGAAGGAAAGGTTGGAAGCTTTCTTT.

The chain is built from TRBV9 and TRBJ2-2, with D unclear. Germline V gives CDR1 SGDLS, CDR2 YYNGEE. The length of the CDR3 is 13 residues. V was cut by 7 bases and J by 0 bases, with 7 bases left in between. Here the CDR3 reads CASGAANTGELFF. The CDR3 DNA sequence: TGTGCCAGCGGAGCCGCGAACACCGGGGAGCTGTTTTTT.

The DNA for the CDR3 is TGTGCCAGCAGCTACCTCCGGGGAGGGGCCACCGGGGAGCTGTTTTTT. Protein: CASSYLRGGATGELFF. The chain joins TRBV11-3 to TRBJ2-2, with 7 bases identical to TRBD2. CDR3 length equals 16 residues. Germline trimming cut 4 bases from V and 4 bases from J; bases unmatched to any gene: 9. Germline CDR1 is SGHNT and CDR2 is YENEEA.

This clone has a single count. The CDR3 loop is CASSHSGGTYEQYF. In nucleotides, the CDR3 is TGTGCCAGCAGCCACTCGGGTGGAACCTACGAGCAGTACTTC. The chain combines TRBV7-9 with TRBJ2-7; D gene ambiguous. Trimming took 5 bases from V and 2 from J, leaving 13 bases between them. The germline gives CDR1 SEHNR, CDR2 FQNEAQ (reference sequence). The CDR3 totals 14 residues.

The V gene is TRBV10-3, the J gene TRBJ2-7; no firm D call. The length of the CDR3 is 14 residues. Germline CDR1 reads ENHRY; CDR2 reads SYGVKD. V lost 3 bases and J lost 1, with 10 bases in between. DNA of the CDR3: TGTGCCATCAGTGATCCCCGAAATTCCTACGAGCAGTACTTC. Protein product: CAISDPRNSYEQYF.

The rearrangement links TRBV11-2 to TRBJ2-3; tentatively, D is TRBD2 (5 bases). The germline CDR1 and CDR2 sequences are SGHAT and FQNNGV. V gave up 7 bases and J gave up 4 bases, with 27 bases separating them. This CDR3 is 18 amino acids long. This CDR3 is CASTPFRGSGRGSDTQYF. CDR3 nucleotides: TGTGCCAGCACCCCCTTCCGTGGGTCGGGGAGAGGGTCAGATACGCAGTATTTT. The full variable domain, in which reference TRBV11-2 and TRBJ2-3 provide the parts outside the CDR3, is EAGVAQSPRYKIIEKRQSVAFWCNPISGHATLYWYQQILGQGPKLLIQFQNNGVVDDSQLPKDRFSAERLKGVDSTLKIQPAKLEDSAVYLCASTPFRGSGRGSDTQYFGPGTRLTVL.

About this clone itself: The sample holds other DNA sequences that translate to the same CDR3. The chain recombines TRBV13 with TRBJ1-1; D might be TRBD1 (5 bases). Trimming shortened V by 5 bases and J by 5 bases, and 12 bases separated the two germline ends. Germline V gives CDR1 PRHDT, CDR2 FYEKMQ (reference sequence). The CDR3 runs to 13 residues. The CDR3 bases are TGTGCCAGCAGCCCCACGGGGGAAACTGAAGCTTTCTTT. It yields the protein CASSPTGETEAFF.

The J gene is TRBJ1-2, the V gene TRBV27; 9 bases line up with TRBD1. The CDR3 totals 15 residues. V dropped 6 bases and J dropped 8; count of bases not matched to a gene: 13. The germline V gene has CDR1 MNHEY and CDR2 SMNVEV (reference sequence). CDR3 DNA sequence: TGTGCCAGCAGATCACCGACAGGGGGGTGGTACGGCTACACCTTC. This gives the protein CASRSPTGGWYGYTF.

The rearrangement uses TRBV4-2 and TRBJ1-1; D unclear. The CDR3 runs 15 residues. CDR1 is LGHNA and CDR2 is YNFKEQ in the germline V gene. The ends were cut back, 8 bases at V and 7 bases at J, with 23 bases in the middle. As DNA, the CDR3 is TGTGCCAGCCGATCCTATAGATTGGAGAGTAATGAAGCTTTCTTT. Translation gives CASRSYRLESNEAFF.

This chain uses TRBV29-1 with TRBJ2-1; 7 bases are a match to TRBD1. The trim removed 0 bases at V and 0 bases at J, leaving 5 bases unmatched. In germline, CDR1 is SQVTM, CDR2 ANQGSEA. This CDR3 spans 16 amino acids. The chain's CDR3 is CSVEEGTVYSYNEQFF. DNA for the CDR3: TGCAGCGTTGAAGAGGGGACAGTATACTCCTACAATGAGCAGTTCTTC.